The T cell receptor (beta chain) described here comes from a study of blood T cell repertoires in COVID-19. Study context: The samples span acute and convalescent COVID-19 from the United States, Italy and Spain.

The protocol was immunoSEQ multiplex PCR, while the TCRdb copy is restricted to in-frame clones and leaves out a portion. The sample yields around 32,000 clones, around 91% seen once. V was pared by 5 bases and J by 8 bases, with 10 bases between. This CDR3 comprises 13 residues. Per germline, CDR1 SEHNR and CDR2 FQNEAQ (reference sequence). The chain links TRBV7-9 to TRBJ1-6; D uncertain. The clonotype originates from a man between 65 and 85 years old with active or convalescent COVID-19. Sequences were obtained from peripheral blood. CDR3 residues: CASSQSGYSPLHF. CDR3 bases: TGTGCCAGCAGCCAATCGGGTTATTCACCCCTCCACTTT. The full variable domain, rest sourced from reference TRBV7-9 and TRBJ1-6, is DTGVSQNPRHKITKRGQNVTFRCDPISEHNRLYWYRQTLGQGPEFLTYFQNEAQLEKSRLLSDRFSAERPKGSFSTLEIQRTEQGDSAMYLCASSQSGYSPLHFGNGTRLTVT.